This T cell receptor (beta chain) was sequenced for a study of early T cells in non-severe SARS-CoV-2 infection. Whole-study context: Sequenced material consisted of bulk RNA (from unsorted whole blood), and chains were unpaired.

In the library, individual cDNA molecules carried attached unique molecular identifiers. TCRdb called the 5' RACE reads again in MiXCR, with one record for every CDR3 protein. Of 40,000 to 45,000 distinct CDR3 sequences in the sample, about 6% were seen once. This clonotype appeared a few times. What it binds is not known. General study results and limits: There was a bias toward anti-spike CD8 responses in VDJdb matching, which missed private and CD4 specificities.

The TCR was taken from an adult who was a healthcare worker with PCR-confirmed SARS-CoV-2 infection or an uninfected control (not recorded which). Sequencing used whole blood, obtained at baseline.

The CDR3 sequence is CSASRGPNSPLHF. DNA for the CDR3: TGCAGTGCTAGTAGAGGGCCCAATTCACCCCTCCACTTT. The chain employs TRBV20-1 and TRBJ1-6; D uncertain. Germline V gene sequence: CDR1 DFQATT, CDR2 SNEGSKA (reference sequence). Trimming removed 3 bases at V and 7 bases at J, with 10 bases between. CDR3 length: 13 amino acids.